This T cell receptor (beta chain) was profiled in a study of Graves' ophthalmopathy and Graves' hyperthyroidism. Stable hyperthyroidism referred to disease that showed no ophthalmopathy within 18 months of follow-up. Fresh peripheral blood (approximately 10 ml) yielded the PBMCs. This clonotype was found once. Amplification targeted the TCR beta CDR3 regions, with RNA transcripts as the source material. First-round RT-PCR employed HTBI primers, with a second-round multiplex PCR after it. MiXCR was run by TCRdb on the multiplex PCR reads, yielding one entry per CDR3 protein. The table records about 620,000 distinct CDR3 sequences, 22% of them present only once. The CDR3 length is 12 residues. Germline V gene data show CDR1 as MNHNS and CDR2 as SASEGT. Trimming stripped 7 bases from V and 3 bases from J, with 9 bases between.

This rearrangement joins TRBV6-1 to TRBJ1-2; D is perhaps TRBD1 (6 bases). The clonotype was recovered from a young woman with stable Graves' hyperthyroidism. Some clones in this sample may be carry-over from other donors' samples. What was sequenced was peripheral blood. The CDR3 region has the DNA TGTGCCAGCATGGCAGGGGACTATGGCTACACCTTC. Its translation is CASMAGDYGYTF.